This entry features one T cell receptor beta chain sequence. These data are taken from a study of blood T cell repertoires in COVID-19. Study-wide background: Spain, Italy and the United States supplied samples that represented acute and convalescent COVID-19.

Method: immunoSEQ multiplex PCR; TCRdb's copy keeps in-frame clones and lacks some. Altogether 200,000 to 250,000 clones are present, just under 90% being singletons, with the ten largest covering 1.2%. Trimming at V came to 5 bases and at J to 1 base, leaving 9 bases not matched to a gene. The CDR3 runs to 17 residues. Germline lookup yields CDR1 LNHDA and CDR2 SQIVND (reference sequence). The chain joins TRBV19 to TRBJ1-1; 11 bases are shared with TRBD1. Sequenced: PBMCs or T cells enriched from blood (not recorded which). The receptor was derived from a man in his thirties or forties who had recovered from COVID-19. CDR3 sequence reads: CASSPRTGGRRNTEAFF. The CDR3 bases are TGTGCCAGTAGTCCCCGGACAGGGGGCAGGAGGAACACTGAAGCTTTCTTT.